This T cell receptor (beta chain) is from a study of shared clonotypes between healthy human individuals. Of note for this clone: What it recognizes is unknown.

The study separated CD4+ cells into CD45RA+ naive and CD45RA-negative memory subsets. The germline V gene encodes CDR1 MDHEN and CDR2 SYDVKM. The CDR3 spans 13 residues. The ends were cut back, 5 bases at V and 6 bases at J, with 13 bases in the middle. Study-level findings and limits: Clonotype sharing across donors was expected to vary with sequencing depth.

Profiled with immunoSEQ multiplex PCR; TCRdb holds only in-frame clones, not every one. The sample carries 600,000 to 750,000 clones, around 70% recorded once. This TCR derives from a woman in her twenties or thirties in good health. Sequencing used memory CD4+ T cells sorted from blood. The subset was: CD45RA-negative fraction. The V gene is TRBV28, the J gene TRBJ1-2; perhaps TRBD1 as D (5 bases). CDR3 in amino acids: CASSLMGLDGYTF. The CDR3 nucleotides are TGTGCCAGCAGTCTCATGGGGCTCGATGGCTACACCTTC.